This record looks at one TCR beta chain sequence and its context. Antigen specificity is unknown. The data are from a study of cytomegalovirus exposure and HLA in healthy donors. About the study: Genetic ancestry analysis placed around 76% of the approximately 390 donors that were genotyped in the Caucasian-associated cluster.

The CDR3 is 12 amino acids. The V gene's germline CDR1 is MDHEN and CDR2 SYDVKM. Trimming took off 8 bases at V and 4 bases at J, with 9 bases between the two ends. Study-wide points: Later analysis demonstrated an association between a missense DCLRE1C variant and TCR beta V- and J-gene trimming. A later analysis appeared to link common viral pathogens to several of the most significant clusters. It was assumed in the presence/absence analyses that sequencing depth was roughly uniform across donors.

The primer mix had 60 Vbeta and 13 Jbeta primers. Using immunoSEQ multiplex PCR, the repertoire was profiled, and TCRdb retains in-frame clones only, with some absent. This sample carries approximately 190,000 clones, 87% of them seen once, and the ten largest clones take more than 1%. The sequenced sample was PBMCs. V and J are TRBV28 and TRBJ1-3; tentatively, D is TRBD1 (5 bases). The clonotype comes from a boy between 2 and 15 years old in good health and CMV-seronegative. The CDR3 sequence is CASETAGNTIYF. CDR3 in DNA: TGTGCCAGCGAGACAGCGGGAAACACCATATATTTT.